This is a list of T cell receptor beta chains from one sample in a study of T cell repertoires in cytomegalovirus infection. TCRdb itself ran the reads through MiXCR, one entry per CDR3 protein. This sample has 680,000 or so distinct CDR3 sequences, with around a third found just once. Antigens of these TCRs are unknown. Material: cultured PBMCs, obtained from culture after CMV antigen stimulation. These receptors were obtained from a human donor in good health (CMV status not recorded). Some clones in this sample may be carry-over from other donors' samples. CDR3s include the opening cysteine and the closing phenylalanine or tryptophan. Fields, in order: J gene, clone size, V gene, D gene, CDR3 protein, CDR3 DNA. A D gene is named only where the DNA matches it firmly. Clone size appears in some rows only: once, few, many, or a class for an expanded clone.

J: TRBJ2-7
size: NA
V: TRBV3-1
D: TRBD2
CDR3: CASSRATSGWPYEQYF
DNA: TGTGCCAGCAGCCGAGCGACTAGCGGGTGGCCCTACGAGCAGTACTTC

J: TRBJ2-7
size: NA
V: TRBV7-2
D: NA
CDR3: CASSLGGANSYEQYF
DNA: TGTGCCAGCAGCTTAGGCGGCGCCAACTCCTACGAGCAGTACTTC

J: TRBJ1-1
size: few
V: TRBV6-2/TRBV6-3
D: NA
CDR3: CAYTPTVNTEAFF
DNA: TGTGCCTATACACCGACAGTAAACACTGAAGCTTTCTTT

J: TRBJ1-5
size: NA
V: TRBV11-2
D: TRBD1
CDR3: CASSVTDRVGNQPQHF
DNA: TGTGCCAGCAGCGTAACGGACAGGGTAGGCAATCAGCCCCAGCATTTT

J: TRBJ1-2
size: NA
V: TRBV11-2
D: NA
CDR3: CASRTGTSGYGYTF
DNA: TGTGCCAGCAGGACCGGGACAAGCGGCTATGGCTACACCTTC

J: TRBJ1-1
size: NA
V: TRBV12-3/TRBV12-4
D: NA
CDR3: CASNRPGVGTEAFF
DNA: TGTGCCAGCAACAGGCCGGGGGTCGGGACTGAAGCTTTCTTT

J: TRBJ1-1
size: many
V: TRBV7-8
D: NA
CDR3: CASSLVAGRVVNTEAFF
DNA: TGTGCCAGCAGCTTAGTCGCCGGGAGGGTTGTGAACACTGAAGCTTTCTTT

J: TRBJ2-2
size: few
V: TRBV7-2
D: NA
CDR3: CASSFLERTTGELFF
DNA: TGTGCCAGCAGCTTCCTCGAGCGGACCACCGGGGAGCTGTTTTTT

J: TRBJ2-3
size: NA
V: TRBV29-1
D: TRBD2
CDR3: CSVVAGVGDTQYF
DNA: TGCAGCGTTGTAGCGGGAGTAGGAGATACGCAGTATTTT

J: TRBJ1-1
size: NA
V: TRBV29-1
D: TRBD1
CDR3: CSVDRGLQTEAFF
DNA: TGCAGCGTGGACAGGGGGTTGCAAACTGAAGCTTTCTTT

J: TRBJ2-2
size: few
V: TRBV7-6
D: NA
CDR3: CASSAGNLLAAGELFF
DNA: TGTGCCAGCAGCGCGGGGAACCTACTCGCAGCCGGGGAGCTGTTTTTT

J: TRBJ1-4
size: NA
V: TRBV19
D: NA
CDR3: CASQSGGEKLFF
DNA: TGTGCCAGCCAATCGGGTGGTGAAAAACTGTTTTTT

J: TRBJ1-2
size: few
V: TRBV7-2
D: NA
CDR3: CASSPYVARANYGYTF
DNA: TGTGCCAGCAGCCCCTATGTCGCCAGGGCTAACTATGGCTACACCTTC

J: TRBJ2-1
size: NA
V: TRBV7-9
D: NA
CDR3: CASTIPGGPGVNEQFF
DNA: TGTGCCAGCACTATTCCCGGTGGCCCCGGGGTTAATGAGCAGTTCTTC

J: TRBJ1-5
size: few
V: TRBV6-6
D: TRBD1
CDR3: CASSPLPGTGVWGGNQPQHF
DNA: TGTGCCAGCAGCCCTCTACCCGGGACAGGGGTTTGGGGTGGCAATCAGCCCCAGCATTTT

J: TRBJ2-3
size: NA
V: TRBV10-3
D: NA
CDR3: CAFRISSESDTQYF
DNA: TGTGCCTTTCGAATCTCTAGCGAGTCAGATACGCAGTATTTT

J: TRBJ2-1
size: few
V: TRBV20-1
D: TRBD2
CDR3: CSARGTGTSGALGLNEQFF
DNA: TGCAGTGCTAGAGGGACCGGGACTAGCGGGGCCCTAGGCCTCAATGAGCAGTTCTTC

J: TRBJ2-3
size: many
V: TRBV27
D: TRBD2
CDR3: CASSLGLAADTQYF
DNA: TGTGCCAGCAGTTTGGGACTAGCCGCAGATACGCAGTATTTT

J: TRBJ1-1
size: NA
V: TRBV5-1
D: TRBD1
CDR3: CASSIQGTDLEAFF
DNA: TGCGCCAGCAGCATCCAGGGGACAGACCTTGAAGCTTTCTTT

J: TRBJ2-1
size: NA
V: TRBV10-3
D: NA
CDR3: CAISEELGSYNEQFF
DNA: TGTGCCATCAGTGAAGAGCTTGGCTCCTACAATGAGCAGTTCTTC

J: TRBJ2-3
size: NA
V: TRBV10-3
D: NA
CDR3: CATLNSSNTDTQYF
DNA: TGTGCCACCTTAAATAGCTCAAACACAGATACGCAGTATTTT

J: TRBJ2-7
size: few
V: TRBV7-2
D: NA
CDR3: CASSLGWGSGYEQYF
DNA: TGTGCCAGCAGCTTAGGGTGGGGGTCAGGCTACGAGCAGTACTTC

J: TRBJ2-3
size: once
V: TRBV20-1
D: NA
CDR3: CSAKADTQYF
DNA: TGCAGTGCTAAGGCAGATACGCAGTATTTT

J: TRBJ1-1
size: many
V: TRBV12-3/TRBV12-4
D: NA
CDR3: CASSLGRRGTEAFF
DNA: TGTGCCAGCAGTTTAGGTCGCAGGGGCACTGAAGCTTTCTTT

J: TRBJ2-5
size: few
V: TRBV28
D: TRBD1
CDR3: CASSSRTGRETQYF
DNA: TGTGCCAGCAGTTCGAGGACAGGGCGAGAGACCCAGTACTTC

J: TRBJ2-3
size: many
V: TRBV7-2
D: TRBD2
CDR3: CASSFLPGGGTDTQYF
DNA: TGTGCCAGCAGCTTCCTCCCGGGAGGAGGAACCGATACGCAGTATTTT

J: TRBJ1-5
size: many
V: TRBV7-2
D: NA
CDR3: CASSSDINQPQHF
DNA: TGTGCCAGCAGCTCGGACATCAATCAGCCCCAGCATTTT

J: TRBJ1-5
size: once
V: TRBV19
D: TRBD1
CDR3: CASTRDRAFQPQHF
DNA: TGTGCCAGTACAAGGGACAGGGCTTTTCAGCCCCAGCATTTT

J: TRBJ1-5
size: few
V: TRBV7-2
D: NA
CDR3: CASSIGSVWPQHF
DNA: TGTGCCAGCAGCATAGGGAGTGTTTGGCCCCAGCATTTT

J: TRBJ2-5
size: NA
V: TRBV28
D: NA
CDR3: CASSFFRRQETQYF
DNA: TGTGCCAGCAGTTTTTTTCGACGACAAGAGACCCAGTACTTC

J: TRBJ1-2
size: NA
V: TRBV4-1
D: TRBD1
CDR3: CASSQDPGQGRGYTF
DNA: TGCGCCAGCAGCCAAGATCCCGGACAGGGACGCGGCTACACCTTC

J: TRBJ2-5
size: once
V: TRBV5-1
D: NA
CDR3: CASSFSEQDQETQYF
DNA: TGCGCCAGCAGCTTCTCAGAACAGGATCAAGAGACCCAGTACTTC

J: TRBJ2-4
size: many
V: TRBV12-5
D: NA
CDR3: CASGLVRRGWNIQYF
DNA: TGTGCTAGTGGTTTGGTACGGCGGGGCTGGAACATTCAGTACTTC

J: TRBJ2-5
size: NA
V: TRBV20-1
D: TRBD2
CDR3: CSARDERGFQETQYF
DNA: TGCAGTGCTAGAGATGAGCGGGGGTTCCAAGAGACCCAGTACTTC

J: TRBJ1-1
size: few
V: TRBV28
D: NA
CDR3: CASSPGGKNTEAFF
DNA: TGTGCCAGCAGCCCTGGGGGCAAGAACACTGAAGCTTTCTTT

J: TRBJ2-1
size: many
V: TRBV7-6
D: NA
CDR3: CASSFAAVGEQFF
DNA: TGTGCCAGCAGCTTCGCGGCGGTCGGTGAGCAGTTCTTC

J: TRBJ2-1
size: few
V: TRBV12-3/TRBV12-4
D: NA
CDR3: CASRYGNEQFF
DNA: TGTGCCAGCAGATACGGCAATGAGCAGTTCTTC

J: TRBJ2-7
size: many
V: TRBV15
D: TRBD1
CDR3: CATSRGTGWEQYF
DNA: TGTGCCACCAGCAGGGGGACAGGGTGGGAGCAGTACTTC

J: TRBJ2-1
size: few
V: TRBV7-9
D: NA
CDR3: CASSHRRLDPNEQFF
DNA: TGTGCCAGCAGCCACCGAAGACTAGATCCCAATGAGCAGTTCTTC

J: TRBJ2-5
size: NA
V: TRBV7-9
D: NA
CDR3: CASDGGPSWGETQYF
DNA: TGTGCCAGCGACGGTGGTCCCTCCTGGGGAGAGACCCAGTACTTC

J: TRBJ2-2
size: few
V: TRBV7-6
D: NA
CDR3: CASSAFNTGELFF
DNA: TGTGCCAGCAGCGCTTTTAACACCGGGGAGCTGTTTTTT

J: TRBJ1-1
size: few
V: TRBV28
D: TRBD1
CDR3: CASSHLIWTGRNTEAFF
DNA: TGTGCCAGCAGCCACCTTATTTGGACAGGGCGAAACACTGAAGCTTTCTTT

J: TRBJ1-6
size: NA
V: TRBV18
D: NA
CDR3: CASSPSDSSSYNSPLHF
DNA: TGTGCCAGCTCACCTTCCGACTCGAGCTCCTATAATTCACCCCTCCACTTT

J: TRBJ2-1
size: NA
V: TRBV20-1
D: TRBD2
CDR3: CSVRTSGGTNEQFF
DNA: TGCAGTGTTCGGACTAGCGGGGGGACTAATGAGCAGTTCTTC

J: TRBJ2-7
size: NA
V: TRBV15
D: TRBD1
CDR3: CATRKGGQDYEQYF
DNA: TGTGCCACCAGAAAGGGGGGACAGGACTACGAGCAGTACTTC

J: TRBJ1-4
size: many
V: TRBV7-2
D: NA
CDR3: CASSTGQSTNEKLFF
DNA: TGTGCCAGCAGCACAGGACAGTCTACTAATGAAAAACTGTTTTTT

J: TRBJ1-5
size: many
V: TRBV7-2
D: NA
CDR3: CASSQIKNQPQHF
DNA: TGTGCCAGCAGCCAGATCAAGAATCAGCCCCAGCATTTT

J: TRBJ2-3
size: few
V: TRBV7-8
D: NA
CDR3: CASSSLRWGTDTQYF
DNA: TGTGCCAGCAGCTCACTGCGGTGGGGCACAGATACGCAGTATTTT

J: TRBJ1-5
size: many
V: TRBV7-2
D: NA
CDR3: CASSFQNAGQPQHF
DNA: TGTGCCAGCAGCTTCCAAAACGCGGGTCAGCCCCAGCATTTT

J: TRBJ1-6
size: NA
V: TRBV19
D: TRBD1
CDR3: CASRTGTANSPLHF
DNA: TGTGCCAGTAGGACCGGGACAGCCAATTCACCCCTCCACTTT

J: TRBJ2-7
size: once
V: TRBV7-2
D: TRBD1
CDR3: CASSSGDRAYEQYF
DNA: TGTGCCAGCAGCTCAGGGGACAGAGCCTACGAGCAGTACTTC

J: TRBJ2-3
size: NA
V: TRBV12-5
D: TRBD2
CDR3: CASGAGTSGRASTDTQYF
DNA: TGTGCTAGTGGGGCCGGGACTAGCGGGAGGGCTAGCACAGATACGCAGTATTTT

J: TRBJ2-3
size: NA
V: TRBV6-2/TRBV6-3
D: NA
CDR3: CASVTRVDTDTQYF
DNA: TGTGCCAGCGTGACACGGGTTGACACAGATACGCAGTATTTT